These 27 T cell receptor beta chains came from one sample sequenced in a study of type 1 and type 2 diabetes patients. Amplification started from genomic DNA. A primer set of 30 forward and 13 reverse primers amplified the CDR3. Using its own MiXCR run on the multiplex PCR reads, TCRdb lists one record per CDR3 protein. The sample contains 250,000 or so distinct CDR3 sequences, more than 40% of which appear only once. Sequenced material: peripheral blood mononuclear cells (PBMCs). These receptors were taken from a man younger than 35 with type 2 diabetes.

V is TRBV28 and J is TRBJ1-5; TRBD1 matches 7 bases. V gave up 6 bases and J gave up 6 bases; unmatched junction bases: 11. The germline gives CDR1 MDHEN, CDR2 SYDVKM. The CDR3 has 15 residues. The CDR3 here is CASRPPGQKGQPQHF. CDR3 sequence (DNA): TGTGCCAGCAGACCGCCGGGACAGAAGGGTCAGCCCCAGCATTTT.

The gene calls are TRBV7-8 and TRBJ1-2; TRBD1 is a possible D gene (6 bases). Germline V gives CDR1 SGHVS, CDR2 FQNEAQ. V gave up 4 bases and J gave up 6 bases, with 24 bases separating them. The CDR3 spans 17 residues. The chain's CDR3 is CASSYLRGSNKENGYTF. The CDR3 DNA sequence: TGTGCCAGCAGCTACTTAAGGGGGTCGAATAAAGAAAATGGCTACACCTTC.

The chain recombines TRBV2 with TRBJ2-2, with a weak D call TRBD2 (5 bases). The CDR3 extends over 13 amino acids. With 6 bases removed from V and 1 base from J, the gap between germline ends came to 6 bases. In germline, CDR1 is SNHLY, CDR2 FYNNEI. CDR3: CASRRENTGELFF. The CDR3 nucleotides are TGTGCCAGCAGGAGGGAGAACACCGGGGAGCTGTTTTTT. Full variable domain (rest looked up from reference TRBV2 and TRBJ2-2): EPEVTQTPSHQVTQMGQEVILRCVPISNHLYFYWYRQILGQKVEFLVSFYNNEISEKSEIFDDQFSVERPDGSNFTLKIRSTKLEDSAMYFCASRRENTGELFFGEGSRLTVL.

In this sample, this clonotype turned up a few times. This chain connects TRBV20-1 to TRBJ2-5; D could derive from TRBD1 or TRBD2 (6 bases each). The CDR3 consists of 16 residues. Germline V lookup: CDR1 DFQATT, CDR2 SNEGSKA (reference sequence). Trimming pared 3 bases from V and 4 bases from J, leaving 21 bases between. The CDR3: CSASQGRKKGGETQYF. The CDR3 region has the DNA TGCAGTGCTAGCCAGGGGAGGAAAAAGGGGGGAGAGACCCAGTACTTC.

This clonotype was counted a few times. V is TRBV6-6 and J is TRBJ1-2; D not resolved. The V gene lost 0 bases and the J gene lost 6 bases, with 8 bases spanning the gap. This CDR3 comprises 13 residues. CDR1 is MNHNY, CDR2 SVGAGI, per germline (reference sequence). The CDR3 spells CASSYSGGDGYTF. The CDR3 nucleotides are TGTGCCAGCAGTTACTCAGGAGGAGATGGCTACACCTTC.

The rearrangement uses TRBV30 and TRBJ2-3; 10 nucleotides line up with TRBD1. Germline-derived CDR1 and CDR2 are GTSNPN and SVGIG (reference sequence). CDR3 length: 14 amino acids. The ends lost 6 bases at V and 3 bases at J; junction bases unmatched: 6. The DNA of the CDR3 is TGTGCCTGTTCCCCGGGACAGGGGACAGATACGCAGTATTTT. This codes for CACSPGQGTDTQYF. The variable domain in full, completed from reference TRBV30 and TRBJ2-3, reads SQTIHQWPATLVQPVGSPLSLECTVEGTSNPNLYWYRQAAGRGLQLLFYSVGIGQISSEVPQNLSASRPQDRQFILSSKKLLLSDSGFYLCACSPGQGTDTQYFGPGTRLTVL.

CDR3 bases: TGCGCCAGCAGCCCCAAGACAGGGTCCCCCTACAATGAGCAGTTCTTC. This gives the protein CASSPKTGSPYNEQFF. V and J are TRBV5-1 and TRBJ2-1, with 7 positions matching TRBD1. The trim removed 4 bases at V and 2 bases at J, leaving 9 bases unmatched. Germline assignment: CDR1 SGHRS and CDR2 YFSETQ. The CDR3 is 16 amino acids.

This clonotype was picked up a small number of times. This sequence joins TRBV27 and TRBJ2-2; the D is unclear. This CDR3 region has 12 residues. The V gene lost 0 bases and the J gene lost 7 bases, with 3 bases spanning the gap. The germline CDR1 and CDR2 sequences are MNHEY and SMNVEV (reference sequence). The CDR3: CASSLSSGELFF. For the CDR3, the DNA is TGTGCCAGCAGTTTATCGAGCGGGGAGCTGTTTTTT.

This clonotype came up a few times. The rearrangement joins TRBV2 to TRBJ2-2, with 9 nucleotides matching TRBD2. J gave up 9 bases and V 3 bases, and 5 bases lay outside the gene matches. The CDR3 sequence is 14 residues long. Looked up from germline, CDR1 is SNHLY and CDR2 is FYNNEI. In DNA form, the CDR3 reads TGTGCCAGCAGTGAGGGCGGGAGGGCCCGGGAGCTGTTTTTT. Protein sequence: CASSEGGRARELFF. The full variable domain, completed using reference TRBV2 and TRBJ2-2, is EPEVTQTPSHQVTQMGQEVILRCVPISNHLYFYWYRQILGQKVEFLVSFYNNEISEKSEIFDDQFSVERPDGSNFTLKIRSTKLEDSAMYFCASSEGGRARELFFGEGSRLTVL.

The chain recombines TRBV20-1 with TRBJ2-1, with D possibly being TRBD1 or TRBD2 (5 bases each). In germline, CDR1 is DFQATT, CDR2 SNEGSKA (reference sequence). The CDR3 is 15 residues long. V was cut by 5 bases and J by 6 bases, with 20 bases left in between. The CDR3 sequence: CSAPPRGLRGNEQFF. CDR3 DNA sequence: TGCAGTGCTCCCCCTCGTGGTCTGAGGGGCAATGAGCAGTTCTTC.

This rearrangement joins TRBV14 to TRBJ1-6, with 8 bases that match TRBD1. Germline CDR1 is SGHDN and CDR2 is FVKESK. The CDR3 has 15 amino acids. V gave up 8 bases and J gave up 8 bases; unmatched junction bases: 11. CDR3 nucleotide sequence: TGTGCCAGCGGCCCCCGACAGGGGAGGCATTCACCCCTCCACTTT. Its translation: CASGPRQGRHSPLHF.

On this clonotype itself: The junction shows a germline mismatch at one end, possibly a read error. The chain joins TRBV7-2 to TRBJ1-1; tentative D call: TRBD1 (6 bases). The CDR3 is made up of 13 amino acids. Germline CDR1 SGHTA, CDR2 FQGNSA. The CDR3: CASSVTGNTEASF. The DNA for the CDR3 is TGTGCCAGCAGCGTAACAGGGAACACTGAAGCTTCCTTT.

The table lists this clonotype with a few counts. CDR3 sequence reads: CASSGGTSGRTSYNEQFF. DNA for the CDR3: TGCGCCAGCAGTGGCGGGACTAGCGGGAGAACCTCCTACAATGAGCAGTTCTTC. This chain joins TRBV10-1 and TRBJ2-1, with TRBD2 matching over 14 bases. The length of the CDR3 is 18 residues. Germline V CDR1 and CDR2: WNHNN, SYGVQD (reference sequence). J lost 0 bases, V lost 4 bases, and 5 bases had no gene match.

CDR3 coding DNA: TGTGCCAGCAGTGAAGAGACTAGCGCCCAAGAGACCCAGTACTTC. Translated, it gives CASSEETSAQETQYF. The chain joins TRBV2 to TRBJ2-5; 8 nucleotides align to TRBD2. The length of the CDR3 is 15 residues. The germline V gene encodes CDR1 SNHLY and CDR2 FYNNEI. Trimming took 1 base from V and 1 from J; bases not matched to a gene: 2. Combining the CDR3 with reference TRBV2 and TRBJ2-5 gives the whole variable domain EPEVTQTPSHQVTQMGQEVILRCVPISNHLYFYWYRQILGQKVEFLVSFYNNEISEKSEIFDDQFSVERPDGSNFTLKIRSTKLEDSAMYFCASSEETSAQETQYFGPGTRLLVL.

This clonotype occurred many times. The V and J genes are TRBV15 and TRBJ1-6; possible D gene TRBD1, 5 bases. This CDR3 comprises 17 residues. Trimming removed 0 bases at V and 2 bases at J, with 11 bases between. Germline V gene data show CDR1 as LNHNV and CDR2 as YYDKDF (reference sequence). The CDR3 DNA sequence: TGTGCCACCAGCAGAGATCAGGGCAGCCCCTATAATTCACCCCTCCACTTT. The encoded protein is CATSRDQGSPYNSPLHF.

The chain has TRBV12-3 or TRBV12-4 and TRBJ2-7; D might be TRBD1 (5 bases). The CDR3 is 14 amino acids. V was cut by 3 bases and J by 0 bases, with 9 bases left in between. This chain's CDR3 is CASSLGRVSYEQYF. DNA of the CDR3: TGTGCCAGCAGTTTGGGCAGGGTCTCCTACGAGCAGTACTTC.

The V call is TRBV3-1, the J call TRBJ2-1, with 9 bases matching TRBD2. CDR3 length: 18 amino acids. CDR1 is LGHDT, CDR2 YNNKEL, per germline (reference sequence). The J segment lost 5 bases and the V segment lost 1 base, leaving 12 bases of the junction unmatched. The CDR3 sequence: CASSQVSPGLAYHNEQFF. CDR3 DNA sequence: TGTGCCAGCAGCCAAGTTTCGCCGGGACTAGCTTATCACAATGAGCAGTTCTTC.

This clonotype has only a few counts. This rearrangement joins TRBV7-2 to TRBJ2-1; D gene ambiguous. Trimming removed 3 bases at V and 9 bases at J, with 6 bases between. The CDR3 runs to 11 residues. Germline V lookup: CDR1 SGHTA, CDR2 FQGNSA. CDR3 sequence: CASSLGVEQFF. The CDR3, as DNA: TGTGCCAGCAGCTTGGGCGTTGAGCAGTTCTTC.

This clonotype was counted a few times. This rearrangement joins TRBV10-3 to TRBJ2-3, with D unclear. The CDR3 is 12 amino acids. The V gene lost 2 bases and the J gene lost 6 bases, with 6 bases spanning the gap. In germline, CDR1 is ENHRY, CDR2 SYGVKD. The CDR3 coding sequence is TGTGCCATCAGTGAGGCCGGTGATACGCAGTATTTT. It translates to CAISEAGDTQYF.

This rearrangement joins TRBV25-1 to TRBJ1-6; weak D call: TRBD1 (5 bases). Trimming cost V 7 bases and J 7 bases, with 14 bases left between them. CDR1 MGHDK and CDR2 SYGVNS come from the germline V gene. The length of the CDR3 is 14 residues. The CDR3 region is CASIGLGTNSPLHF. The CDR3 nucleotides read TGTGCCAGCATCGGGCTGGGGACCAATTCACCCCTCCACTTT.

The chain employs TRBV7-8 and TRBJ1-2; 7 bases align to TRBD1. The length of the CDR3 is 15 residues. Germline values: CDR1 SGHVS, CDR2 FQNEAQ. The V and J ends lost 6 bases and 3 bases, in that order; junction bases with no gene match: 10. CDR3 region: CASRRTPGTDYGYTF. CDR3 nucleotide sequence: TGTGCCAGCAGACGAACTCCCGGGACAGACTATGGCTACACCTTC.

This sequence joins TRBV20-1 and TRBJ2-1; possibly TRBD1 or TRBD2 for D (5 bases each). The CDR3 runs to 11 residues. Germline assignment: CDR1 DFQATT and CDR2 SNEGSKA (reference sequence). Trimming removed 3 bases at V and 6 bases at J, with 6 bases between. This chain's CDR3 is CSARGVNEQFF. The CDR3 bases are TGCAGTGCTAGGGGGGTCAATGAGCAGTTCTTC.

V usage is TRBV9 and J usage is TRBJ1-2; 8 nucleotides match TRBD1. Germline CDR1 SGDLS, CDR2 YYNGEE. This CDR3 is 17 amino acids long. With V trimmed by 0 bases and J by 8 bases, 15 bases remained unmatched. The CDR3 DNA reads as TGTGCCAGCAGCGTAGGACTTCGGGACAGGTTAGAGGAGGGCTACACCTTC. It is translated as CASSVGLRDRLEEGYTF.

The chain uses TRBV5-1 and TRBJ2-7; D is uncertain. The germline V gene encodes CDR1 SGHRS and CDR2 YFSETQ. The V end lost 4 bases, the J end lost 3 bases, and 11 bases lay between the germline ends. The CDR3 contains 13 residues. CDR3 coding DNA: TGCGCCAGCAGCCCAACAACGTTCTACGAGCAGTACTTC. It is translated as CASSPTTFYEQYF. Complete variable domain (other parts from reference TRBV5-1 and TRBJ2-7): KAGVTQTPRYLIKTRGQQVTLSCSPISGHRSVSWYQQTPGQGLQFLFEYFSETQRNKGNFPGRFSGRQFSNSRSEMNVSTLELGDSALYLCASSPTTFYEQYFGPGTRLTVT.

This clonotype was seen ten or more times. This chain joins TRBV15 and TRBJ2-7; TRBD2 matches 7 bases. Germline values: CDR1 LNHNV, CDR2 YYDKDF (reference sequence). V trimming: 4 bases; J trimming: 7 bases; junction bases outside the gene matches: 13. The CDR3 length is 15 residues. The CDR3: CATSNPGGWGEEQYF. The CDR3 nucleotides read TGTGCCACCAGCAATCCCGGGGGGTGGGGTGAGGAGCAGTACTTC.

The sample holds a few counts of this clonotype. The gene calls are TRBV5-4 and TRBJ2-7; 15 bases are a match to TRBD2. Germline trimming cut 3 bases from V and 2 bases from J; bases unmatched to any gene: 6. The CDR3 length is 17 residues. CDR1 is SGHNT and CDR2 is YYREEE in the germline V gene (reference sequence). CDR3 amino acids: CASSSSGTSGRPYEQYF. CDR3 in DNA: TGTGCCAGCAGCTCCTCCGGGACTAGCGGGAGGCCCTACGAGCAGTACTTC.

This chain joins TRBV5-5 and TRBJ1-2; unclear D gene. V lost 1 base and J lost 3, with 10 bases in between. Germline values: CDR1 SGHKS, CDR2 YYEKEE (reference sequence). The CDR3 covers 14 residues. The CDR3 coding sequence is TGTGCCAGCAGCTTGAGTGCAAAATACTATGGCTACACCTTC. Its translation: CASSLSAKYYGYTF.